The 24 T cell receptor beta chains reported below all come from one sample, sequenced in a study of memory CD4+ T cells and cytomegalovirus serostatus. The sort gate was single viable CD3+CD4+CD8-CD45RO+ cells for memory CD4+ T cells. Clones were sequenced by immunoSEQ multiplex PCR, and TCRdb holds only the in-frame ones, with some missing. The table has around 26,000 clones, around 72% seen once. The source material was memory CD4+ T cells from blood. The receptor source for this set is an adult in good health and CMV-seronegative.

This chain links TRBV5-4 with TRBJ2-7; TRBD1 is a possible D gene (6 bases). V lost 0 bases and J lost 6, with 16 bases in between. This CDR3 spans 15 amino acids. In germline, CDR1 is SGHNT, CDR2 YYREEE (reference sequence). Written as DNA, the CDR3 is TGTGCCAGCAGCTTGGTTCAGGGGAATACGGGCGAGCAGTACTTC. It encodes CASSLVQGNTGEQYF.

The V gene is TRBV25-1, the J gene TRBJ1-1, with a possible D match to TRBD1 (5 bases). The CDR3 is made up of 14 amino acids. Germline CDR1 is MGHDK and CDR2 is SYGVNS. Trimming shortened V by 1 base and J by 4 bases, and 10 bases separated the two germline ends. The CDR3: CASSEWGRVTEAFF. The CDR3 DNA reads TGTGCCAGCAGTGAATGGGGCAGGGTCACTGAAGCTTTCTTT.

The rearrangement joins TRBV14 to TRBJ1-2, with D possibly being TRBD1 (6 bases). The V gene lost 1 base and the J gene lost 7 bases, with 13 bases spanning the gap. The CDR3 has 14 residues. Germline V CDR1 and CDR2: SGHDN, FVKESK. The CDR3 DNA is TGTGCCAGCAGCCAAGCCACAGGGTTGAGTGGCTACACCTTC. Translation gives CASSQATGLSGYTF. The full variable domain, its missing parts supplied by reference TRBV14 and TRBJ1-2, is EAGVTQFPSHSVIEKGQTVTLRCDPISGHDNLYWYRRVMGKEIKFLLHFVKESKQDESGMPNNRFLAERTGGTYSTLKVQPAELEDSGVYFCASSQATGLSGYTFGSGTRLTVV.

The V and J genes are TRBV28 and TRBJ2-3; TRBD1 matches at 7 bases. The V segment lost 6 bases and the J segment 5 bases; nucleotides outside the gene matches: 11. Per the germline V gene, CDR1 is MDHEN and CDR2 is SYDVKM. The CDR3 is made up of 15 amino acids. The CDR3: CASRGQRHSLDTQYF. The CDR3 DNA reads TGTGCCAGCAGGGGACAGAGACATTCACTAGATACGCAGTATTTT. The variable domain in full, with the rest retrieved from reference TRBV28 and TRBJ2-3, is DVKVTQSSRYLVKRTGEKVFLECVQDMDHENMFWYRQDPGLGLRLIYFSYDVKMKEKGDIPEGYSVSREKKERFSLILESASTNQTSMYLCASRGQRHSLDTQYFGPGTRLTVL.

The rearrangement links TRBV4-2 to TRBJ2-1; D gene uncertain. The length of the CDR3 is 13 residues. Germline V gene lookup returns CDR1 LGHNA and CDR2 YNFKEQ. Between the trimmed V and J ends, which lost 1 base and 7 bases, there was a span of 8 bases. The CDR3 spells CASSQGPANEQFF. CDR3 in DNA: TGTGCCAGCAGCCAAGGGCCTGCTAATGAGCAGTTCTTC.

The rearrangement links TRBV14 to TRBJ1-5; no clear D gene. Trimming took off 4 bases at V and 7 bases at J, with 11 bases between the two ends. The CDR3 has 13 amino acids. From germline, CDR1 is SGHDN and CDR2 FVKESK. CDR3 DNA sequence: TGTGCCAGCAGCCTGTATCAGGACCAGCCCCAGCATTTT. As protein: CASSLYQDQPQHF.

This clone has only one observation. The CDR3: CASSQDAAQPSNIQYF. In DNA form, the CDR3 reads TGCGCCAGCAGCCAAGATGCGGCACAACCCTCAAACATTCAGTACTTC. The chain links TRBV4-1 to TRBJ2-4; no clear D. The germline V and J ends were trimmed by 0 bases and 6 bases, with 15 bases remaining between them. The CDR3 has 16 amino acids. The germline CDR1 and CDR2 sequences are MGHRA and YSYEKL.

V and J are TRBV28 and TRBJ2-6; D gene uncertain. The germline V gene encodes CDR1 MDHEN and CDR2 SYDVKM. The CDR3 extends over 18 amino acids. Between the trimmed V and J ends, which lost 5 bases and 5 bases, there was a span of 22 bases. The CDR3 coding sequence is TGTGCCAGCAGTCTATCCTGCTTGACACAAAGTCGGGCCAACGTCCTGACTTTC. Protein: CASSLSCLTQSRANVLTF.

This sequence joins TRBV30 and TRBJ1-2; D might be TRBD1 (5 bases). The CDR3 covers 11 residues. With 3 bases removed from V and 14 bases from J, the gap between germline ends came to 16 bases. Germline V gene lookup returns CDR1 GTSNPN and CDR2 SVGIG (reference sequence). The CDR3 spells CAWRIQQAWTF. The CDR3 region has the DNA TGTGCCTGGAGAATACAACAGGCTTGGACCTTC. Based on the CDR3 plus reference TRBV30 and TRBJ1-2, the full variable domain is SQTIHQWPATLVQPVGSPLSLECTVEGTSNPNLYWYRQAAGRGLQLLFYSVGIGQISSEVPQNLSASRPQDRQFILSSKKLLLSDSGFYLCAWRIQQAWTFGSGTRLTVV.

This chain joins TRBV11-3 and TRBJ2-7; D uncertain. CDR1 is SGHNT, CDR2 YENEEA, per germline. CDR3 size: 14 residues. The ends were cut back, 2 bases at V and 0 bases at J, with 8 bases in the middle. The CDR3, as DNA: TGTGCCAGCAGCTTAACATTCCCCTCCTACGAGCAGTACTTC. It codes for CASSLTFPSYEQYF.

V usage is TRBV2 and J usage is TRBJ2-7; TRBD1 is a possible D gene (6 bases). The V end was cut by 6 bases, the J end by 5 bases, with 17 bases between. The CDR3 totals 14 residues. Per germline, CDR1 SNHLY and CDR2 FYNNEI. In nucleotides, the CDR3 is TGTGCCAGCAGGACAGTACAGGGATTCCACGAGCAGTACTTC. It specifies CASRTVQGFHEQYF.

The genes are TRBV6-1 and TRBJ1-6; D perhaps matches TRBD1 (5 bases). The germline V and J ends were trimmed by 8 bases and 5 bases, with 7 bases remaining between them. Looked up from germline, CDR1 is MNHNS and CDR2 is SASEGT. There are 12 residues in the CDR3. CDR3: CASGGDNSPLHF. CDR3 bases: TGTGCCAGCGGAGGGGATAATTCACCCCTCCACTTT.

This clone was seen only once. This chain links TRBV28 with TRBJ1-3; D ambiguous. The CDR3 length is 14 residues. Trimming stripped 3 bases from V and 3 bases from J, with 9 bases between. Germline values: CDR1 MDHEN, CDR2 SYDVKM. The DNA of the CDR3 is TGTGCCAGCAGTTTCACCGGTTATGGAAACACCATATATTTT. This sequence encodes CASSFTGYGNTIYF.

The rearrangement uses TRBV21-1 and TRBJ1-6; the DNA was not compared with TRBD1, the D call given in the table. TRBV21-1 is a pseudogene. The CDR3 sequence is 20 residues long. The CDR3 DNA reads as TGTGCCAGCAGCAAAGACGCCCGACCAAGGGGTTTCGCCTATAATTCACCCCTCCACTTT. Its translation is CASSKDARPRGFAYNSPLHF.

The chain is built from TRBV19 and TRBJ2-3; the match to TRBD2 covers 7 bases. With V trimmed by 2 bases and J by 6 bases, 11 bases remained unmatched. Per the germline V gene, CDR1 is LNHDA and CDR2 is SQIVND (reference sequence). This CDR3 spans 16 amino acids. In nucleotides, the CDR3 is TGTGCCAGTAGTATACCCCAGCGGGGCTGGATGGATACGCAGTATTTT. It translates to CASSIPQRGWMDTQYF.

The J gene is TRBJ1-2, the V gene TRBV25-1; D unclear. Per the germline V gene, CDR1 is MGHDK and CDR2 is SYGVNS. Trimming shortened V by 3 bases and J by 3 bases, and 14 bases separated the two germline ends. The CDR3 length is 15 residues. Here the CDR3 DNA reads TGTGCCAGCAGTGATTCTACCCGGGTATACTATGGCTACACCTTC. It is translated as CASSDSTRVYYGYTF.

The CDR3 region has the DNA TGTGCCAGCAGCTGGGGACAGTCGAGCTCCTATAATTCACCCCTCCACTTT. It translates to CASSWGQSSSYNSPLHF. The V call is TRBV5-5, the J call TRBJ1-6; TRBD1 matches 7 bases. V shed 3 bases, J shed 0 bases, and the junction held 6 bases outside the gene matches. The CDR3 loop spans 17 amino acids. From germline, CDR1 is SGHKS and CDR2 YYEKEE (reference sequence).

The rearrangement links TRBV6-6 to TRBJ1-1; maybe TRBD1 (6 bases). With 6 bases removed from V and 4 bases from J, the gap between germline ends came to 12 bases. Germline V gene lookup returns CDR1 MNHNY and CDR2 SVGAGI (reference sequence). The CDR3 covers 13 residues. CDR3 bases: TGTGCCAGCAGCAACAGGGCGAGCACTGAAGCTTTCTTT. This codes for CASSNRASTEAFF.

The CDR3 loop reads CASSQAEGTQYF. The CDR3 DNA reads as TGCGCCAGCAGCCAAGCTGAGGGGACCCAGTACTTC. The rearrangement uses TRBV4-1 and TRBJ2-5; maybe TRBD2 (5 bases). CDR1 MGHRA and CDR2 YSYEKL come from the germline V gene. V lost 1 base to trimming and J lost 7 bases, with 7 bases between them. The CDR3 runs 12 residues.

The gene calls are TRBV6-1 and TRBJ1-5; D not resolved. The CDR3 runs 13 residues. Germline V lookup: CDR1 MNHNS, CDR2 SASEGT. Trimming shortened V by 0 bases and J by 6 bases, and 6 bases separated the two germline ends. CDR3 DNA: TGTGCCAGCAGTGAAGCCCCCAGTCAGCCCCAGCATTTT. Protein product: CASSEAPSQPQHF.

The chain combines TRBV11-2 with TRBJ2-1; 9 bases are shared with TRBD1. V shed 2 bases and J 6 bases; nucleotides not matched to a gene: 8. CDR1 and CDR2 from the germline V gene are SGHAT and FQNNGV. The CDR3 covers 16 residues. Here the CDR3 DNA reads TGTGCCAGCAGCTTAAGAATGGGACAGGGTCCCAATGAGCAGTTCTTC. It is translated as CASSLRMGQGPNEQFF.

This clone was recorded a few times. The chain is built from TRBV21-1 and TRBJ1-1. TRBV21-1 is given as a pseudogene. The CDR3 length is 9 residues. The CDR3: CASSTEAFF. Here the CDR3 DNA reads TGTGCCAGCAGCACTGAAGCTTTCTTT.

The V and J genes are TRBV2 and TRBJ1-1; D gene ambiguous. In germline, CDR1 is SNHLY, CDR2 FYNNEI. The CDR3 covers 12 residues. The V and J ends lost 4 bases and 4 bases respectively, with 7 bases between them. CDR3 loop: CASSVEGTEAFF. CDR3 DNA: TGTGCCAGCAGTGTGGAGGGCACTGAAGCTTTCTTT.

V is TRBV7-2 and J is TRBJ1-2, with D unclear. V was clipped by 2 bases and J by 2 bases, with 9 bases between them. This CDR3 is 14 amino acids long. CDR1 SGHTA and CDR2 FQGNSA come from the germline V gene. This CDR3 is CASSLFRENYGYTF. The CDR3 region has the DNA TGTGCCAGCAGCTTATTTAGGGAGAACTATGGCTACACCTTC.